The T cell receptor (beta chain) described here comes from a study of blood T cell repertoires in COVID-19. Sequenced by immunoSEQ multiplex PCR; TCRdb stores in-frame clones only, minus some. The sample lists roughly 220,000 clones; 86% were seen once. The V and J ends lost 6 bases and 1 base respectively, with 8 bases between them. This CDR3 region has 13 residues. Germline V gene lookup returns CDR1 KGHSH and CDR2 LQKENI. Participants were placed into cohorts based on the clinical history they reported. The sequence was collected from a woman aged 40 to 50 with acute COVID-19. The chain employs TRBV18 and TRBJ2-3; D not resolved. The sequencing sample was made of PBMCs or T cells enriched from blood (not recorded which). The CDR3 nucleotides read TGTGCCAGCTCGCGTAGAGGCACAGATACGCAGTATTTT. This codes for CASSRRGTDTQYF. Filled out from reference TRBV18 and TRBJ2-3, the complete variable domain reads NAGVMQNPRHLVRRRGQEARLRCSPMKGHSHVYWYRQLPEEGLKFMVYLQKENIIDESGMPKERFSAEFPKEGPSILRIQQVVRGDSAAYFCASSRRGTDTQYFGPGTRLTVL.